This T cell receptor (beta chain) was sequenced for a study of OX40 agonist ivuxolimab in advanced cancers. Between the trimmed V and J ends, which lost 7 bases and 15 bases, there was a span of 19 bases. From germline, CDR1 is DFQATT and CDR2 SNEGSKA (reference sequence). The CDR3 sequence is 11 residues long. Concerning this clone itself: What it binds is unknown.

Using immunoSEQ multiplex PCR, the repertoire was profiled, and TCRdb retains in-frame clones only, with some absent. Counted here are tens of thousands of clones, around 84% occurring once; the ten biggest clones make up 6.5%. Study conclusions and caveats: Clonal expansion in partial responders at 0.1-3.0 mg/kg ranked among the lowest.

The sequence derives from an adult with an advanced solid tumor such as melanoma, head and neck, liver or kidney cancer. The sequences come from CD4+ or CD8+ T cells sorted from blood, collected in a trial of the OX40 agonist ivuxolimab. The J gene is TRBJ2-1, the V gene TRBV20-1, with a tentative D call TRBD1 (5 bases). CDR3: CSVSAEAGWFF. CDR3 bases: TGCAGTGTAAGTGCTGAAGCAGGGTGGTTCTTC.